Shown below are 28 T cell receptor beta chains from a single sample sequenced in a study of long-term antiretroviral therapy in people with HIV. A v3.0 immunoSEQ assay was performed at survey level. Measured with immunoSEQ multiplex PCR; TCRdb has only the in-frame clones, and not every one. The sample shows about 19,000 clones, roughly nine tenths of them seen only once. Sample: unsorted PBMCs, taken 3 years after starting antiretroviral therapy. The receptors were sampled from a man aged 45-65 years with HIV.

This chain uses TRBV27 with TRBJ1-1; D might be TRBD1 (5 bases). The CDR3 is 13 amino acids. The germline V gene has CDR1 MNHEY and CDR2 SMNVEV (reference sequence). Trimming removed 6 bases from V and 8 bases from J, with 16 bases in between. The CDR3 sequence: CASRHPAGTEAFF. The CDR3 region has the DNA TGTGCCAGCAGGCACCCGGCCGGGACCGAAGCTTTCTTT.

The V call is TRBV27, the J call TRBJ2-3, with D perhaps matching TRBD1 or TRBD2 (5 bases each). Germline CDR1 reads MNHEY; CDR2 reads SMNVEV (reference sequence). Between the trimmed V and J ends, which lost 2 bases and 4 bases, there was a span of 13 bases. The CDR3 loop spans 15 amino acids. CDR3 amino acids: CASSLNRGGADTQYF. The CDR3 DNA reads as TGTGCCAGCAGTTTAAACCGGGGCGGTGCAGATACGCAGTATTTT.

The genes are TRBV9 and TRBJ2-2, with 10 positions matching TRBD1. The germline gives CDR1 SGDLS, CDR2 YYNGEE. V lost 0 bases to trimming and J lost 5 bases; unmatched junction nucleotides: 13. The length of the CDR3 is 19 residues. The CDR3 sequence: CASSVGWSSGTGATGELFF. In DNA form, the CDR3 reads TGTGCCAGCAGCGTAGGCTGGTCTAGTGGGACAGGGGCTACCGGGGAGCTGTTTTTT. Full variable domain (outside the CDR3, taken from reference TRBV9 and TRBJ2-2): DSGVTQTPKHLITATGQRVTLRCSPRSGDLSVYWYQQSLDQGLQFLIQYYNGEERAKGNILERFSAQQFPDLHSELNLSSLELGDSALYFCASSVGWSSGTGATGELFFGEGSRLTVL.

The rearrangement links TRBV7-2 to TRBJ1-5; D is uncertain. This CDR3 spans 16 amino acids. The V end lost 0 bases, the J end lost 0 bases, and 9 bases lay between the germline ends. Germline V CDR1 and CDR2: SGHTA, FQGNSA. The CDR3 nucleotides are TGTGCCAGCAGCTTAGCTGGGAGATATAGCAATCAGCCCCAGCATTTT. This translates into CASSLAGRYSNQPQHF. Using reference TRBV7-2 and TRBJ1-5 for the parts outside the CDR3, the full variable domain is GAGVSQSPSNKVTEKGKDVELRCDPISGHTALYWYRQSLGQGLEFLIYFQGNSAPDKSGLPSDRFSAERTGGSVSTLTIQRTQQEDSAVYLCASSLAGRYSNQPQHFGDGTRLSIL.

The chain joins TRBV28 to TRBJ1-5; D perhaps matches TRBD1 (5 bases). CDR1 is MDHEN and CDR2 is SYDVKM in the germline V gene. The ends were cut back, 3 bases at V and 4 bases at J, with 19 bases in the middle. The CDR3 runs 17 residues. The CDR3 spells CASSFRFGTRQNQPQHF. CDR3 DNA: TGTGCCAGCAGTTTTAGATTCGGGACCCGGCAGAATCAGCCCCAGCATTTT.

V and J are TRBV2 and TRBJ2-4; the D gene is possibly TRBD1 (5 bases). Germline V gene data show CDR1 as SNHLY and CDR2 as FYNNEI. Trimming stripped 8 bases from V and 0 bases from J, with 8 bases between. The CDR3 sequence is 13 residues long. The CDR3, as DNA: TGTGCCAGCGGGCAGGGAGCCAAAAACATTCAGTACTTC. This codes for CASGQGAKNIQYF.

The rearrangement joins TRBV6-6 to TRBJ2-1; D is possibly TRBD2 (5 bases). This CDR3 has 12 residues. V was shortened by 10 bases and J by 2 bases, with 9 bases between the two germline ends. Looked up from germline, CDR1 is MNHNY and CDR2 is SVGAGI (reference sequence). CDR3 coding DNA: TGTGCCAACGGGGTAACCTACAATGAGCAGTTCTTC. It translates to CANGVTYNEQFF.

This CDR3 reads CAISATLETNYGYTF. In nucleotides, the CDR3 is TGTGCCATCAGTGCCACCTTGGAGACTAACTATGGCTACACCTTC. The chain recombines TRBV10-3 with TRBJ1-2; D gene ambiguous. This CDR3 region has 15 residues. V dropped 4 bases and J dropped 0 bases, with 12 bases sitting between them. Looked up from germline, CDR1 is ENHRY and CDR2 is SYGVKD.

This clone came up once. This chain links TRBV7-9 with TRBJ1-5; 7 bases fit TRBD1. The germline CDR1 and CDR2 sequences are SEHNR and FQNEAQ (reference sequence). There are 14 residues in the CDR3. J gave up 2 bases and V 2 bases, and 0 bases lay outside the gene matches. The CDR3 region is CASSLTGGNQPQHF. As DNA, the CDR3 is TGTGCCAGCAGCTTAACAGGGGGCAATCAGCCCCAGCATTTT.

The chain recombines TRBV6-4 with TRBJ1-6, with TRBD1 matching 9 bases. The CDR3 has 14 residues. Germline V gene sequence: CDR1 MRHNA, CDR2 SNTAGT. J was trimmed by 6 bases and V by 6 bases; bases with no gene match: 3. For the CDR3, the DNA is TGTGCCAGCAGCGCGGACAGGGGTAATTCACCCCTCCACTTT. Its protein product is CASSADRGNSPLHF.

The V and J genes are TRBV21-1 and TRBJ1-5. TRBV21-1 represents a pseudogene. This CDR3 is 19 amino acids long. CDR3 region: CASSNGGRVAASGNQPQHF. The CDR3 DNA reads TGTGCCAGCAGCAATGGTGGTAGGGTAGCGGCCTCGGGCAATCAGCCCCAGCATTTT.

The rearrangement links TRBV7-8 to TRBJ1-5; D is ambiguous. CDR1 is SGHVS and CDR2 is FQNEAQ in the germline V gene. This CDR3 is built from 15 residues. V shed 5 bases and J shed 11 bases, with 22 bases lying between them. The CDR3 is CASSLGRQAIRAQHF. The CDR3, as DNA: TGTGCCAGCAGCCTCGGACGCCAGGCAATCAGAGCCCAGCATTTT.

Here the CDR3 reads CASSLLTVVTDTQYF. The CDR3 nucleotides are TGCGCCAGCAGCTTGTTGACAGTCGTCACAGATACGCAGTATTTT. V is TRBV5-1 and J is TRBJ2-3; possible D gene TRBD1, 5 bases. This CDR3 spans 15 amino acids. Trimming removed 1 base at V and 2 bases at J, with 11 bases between. Germline-derived CDR1 and CDR2 are SGHRS and YFSETQ. Combining the CDR3 with reference TRBV5-1 and TRBJ2-3 gives the whole variable domain KAGVTQTPRYLIKTRGQQVTLSCSPISGHRSVSWYQQTPGQGLQFLFEYFSETQRNKGNFPGRFSGRQFSNSRSEMNVSTLELGDSALYLCASSLLTVVTDTQYFGPGTRLTVL.

V gene TRBV13 combines with J gene TRBJ2-1, with TRBD1 as a possible D gene (6 bases). With 3 bases removed from V and 0 bases from J, the gap between germline ends came to 12 bases. This CDR3 spans 16 amino acids. Germline CDR1 PRHDT, CDR2 FYEKMQ (reference sequence). Written as DNA, the CDR3 is TGTGCCAGCAGCTTCTACAGGGACCCCTCCTACAATGAGCAGTTCTTC. Encoded protein: CASSFYRDPSYNEQFF.

V usage is TRBV9 and J usage is TRBJ2-1; 9 nucleotides match TRBD1. The CDR3 contains 17 residues. Germline V gene sequence: CDR1 SGDLS, CDR2 YYNGEE. V shed 0 bases, J shed 3 bases, and the junction held 7 bases outside the gene matches. The CDR3: CASSVAIPGQGYNEQFF. In nucleotides, the CDR3 is TGTGCCAGCAGCGTAGCGATTCCGGGACAGGGCTACAATGAGCAGTTCTTC. The variable domain in full, with the rest retrieved from reference TRBV9 and TRBJ2-1, is DSGVTQTPKHLITATGQRVTLRCSPRSGDLSVYWYQQSLDQGLQFLIQYYNGEERAKGNILERFSAQQFPDLHSELNLSSLELGDSALYFCASSVAIPGQGYNEQFFGPGTRLTVL.

The rearrangement links TRBV27 to TRBJ2-7; D might be TRBD1 (5 bases). Looked up from germline, CDR1 is MNHEY and CDR2 is SMNVEV (reference sequence). V was pared by 8 bases and J by 2 bases, with 19 bases between. CDR3 size: 15 residues. CDR3 bases: TGTGCCAGCTCCTTGGGCAGGGAAGGCCCCTACGAGCAGTACTTC. Protein product: CASSLGREGPYEQYF.

This sequence joins TRBV5-5 and TRBJ2-7, with 7 nucleotides matching TRBD2. The CDR3 loop spans 18 amino acids. Germline-derived CDR1 and CDR2 are SGHKS and YYEKEE (reference sequence). The trim removed 0 bases at V and 1 base at J, leaving 13 bases unmatched. In nucleotides, the CDR3 is TGTGCCAGCAGCTTGGGGTTCGGGCAGCGGGATCTATCCTACGAGCAGTACTTC. It is translated as CASSLGFGQRDLSYEQYF.

The rearrangement uses TRBV27 and TRBJ2-4; D is possibly TRBD1 (5 bases). V was trimmed by 0 bases and J by 4 bases, leaving 7 bases between them. The CDR3 is 14 amino acids. From germline, CDR1 is MNHEY and CDR2 SMNVEV (reference sequence). As DNA, the CDR3 is TGTGCCAGCAGTTTATCCGACAGAAAAAACATTCAGTACTTC. As protein: CASSLSDRKNIQYF.

V gene TRBV6-6 combines with J gene TRBJ1-6, with unresolved D. V lost 0 bases and J 7 bases, leaving 7 bases between the germline ends. Germline-derived CDR1 and CDR2 are MNHNY and SVGAGI (reference sequence). CDR3 size: 14 residues. This chain's CDR3 is CASSYSGRNSPLHF. Written as DNA, the CDR3 is TGTGCCAGCAGTTACTCGGGGAGGAATTCACCCCTCCACTTT.

The chain uses TRBV6-6 and TRBJ2-7; unclear D gene. Germline assignment: CDR1 MNHNY and CDR2 SVGAGI (reference sequence). The CDR3 sequence is 12 residues long. Trimming took 6 bases from V and 2 from J, leaving 8 bases between them. CDR3 sequence (DNA): TGTGCCAGCAGCTCAACCCCCTACGAGCAGTACTTC. The encoded protein is CASSSTPYEQYF.

The V and J genes are TRBV6-1 and TRBJ1-1; 7 nucleotides agree with TRBD1. There are 14 residues in the CDR3. V lost 2 bases, J lost 7 bases, and 7 bases stayed unmatched. Germline V lookup: CDR1 MNHNS, CDR2 SASEGT. The CDR3: CASSEPTGVIEAFF. CDR3 in DNA: TGTGCCAGCAGTGAACCTACAGGGGTTATTGAAGCTTTCTTT.

The genes are TRBV11-3 and TRBJ1-6; TRBD1 might be the D (5 bases). V was clipped by 5 bases and J by 9 bases, with 11 bases between them. The CDR3 contains 13 residues. Germline-derived CDR1 and CDR2 are SGHNT and YENEEA. The CDR3 reads CASSTRGGSPLHF. The CDR3 bases are TGTGCCAGCAGCACTCGTGGGGGTTCACCCCTCCACTTT.

The chain has TRBV7-2 and TRBJ1-6; weak D call: TRBD1 (5 bases). V was shortened by 6 bases and J by 2 bases, with 8 bases between the two germline ends. The CDR3 is 14 residues long. CDR1 SGHTA and CDR2 FQGNSA come from the germline V gene. The CDR3 region has the DNA TGTGCCAGCAGATCGGGACCCTATAATTCACCCCTCCACTTT. It encodes CASRSGPYNSPLHF.

The V gene is TRBV4-1, the J gene TRBJ1-6; D is unresolved. In germline, CDR1 is MGHRA, CDR2 YSYEKL. The CDR3 sequence is 14 residues long. V was cut by 4 bases and J by 7 bases, with 11 bases left in between. CDR3 loop: CASSPEGYNSPLHF. For the CDR3, the DNA is TGCGCCAGCAGCCCGGAGGGATACAATTCACCCCTCCACTTT.

This clone was seen a few times. The chain recombines TRBV28 with TRBJ1-5; TRBD1 agrees at 9 bases. Germline V CDR1 and CDR2: MDHEN, SYDVKM. The CDR3 covers 15 residues. The J segment lost 5 bases and the V segment lost 8 bases, leaving 10 bases of the junction unmatched. The CDR3 DNA reads as TGTGCCAGCCTGACCGGGACAGGGATCCATCAGCCCCAGCATTTT. Translation gives CASLTGTGIHQPQHF. Full variable domain (remainder filled in from reference TRBV28 and TRBJ1-5): DVKVTQSSRYLVKRTGEKVFLECVQDMDHENMFWYRQDPGLGLRLIYFSYDVKMKEKGDIPEGYSVSREKKERFSLILESASTNQTSMYLCASLTGTGIHQPQHFGDGTRLSIL.

A few counts support this clone. The chain combines TRBV7-2 with TRBJ2-7; the D gene is possibly TRBD1 (5 bases). V lost 5 bases, J lost 2 bases, and 16 bases lay in between. Germline V gene data show CDR1 as SGHTA and CDR2 as FQGNSA. The CDR3 has 15 amino acids. In DNA, the CDR3 is TGTGCCAGCAGCCCAAGTCCAGGGATGCCCTACGAGCAGTACTTC. It encodes CASSPSPGMPYEQYF.

The chain employs TRBV7-8 and TRBJ2-7, with D tentatively TRBD1 (5 bases). Trimming took 0 bases from V and 7 from J, leaving 22 bases between them. Germline V CDR1 and CDR2: SGHVS, FQNEAQ. CDR3 length: 17 residues. The CDR3 spells CASSLAPETGGGEEQYF. CDR3 sequence (DNA): TGTGCCAGCAGCTTAGCGCCTGAAACAGGCGGCGGTGAGGAGCAGTACTTC. Based on the CDR3 plus reference TRBV7-8 and TRBJ2-7, the full variable domain is GAGVSQSPRYKVAKRGQDVALRCDPISGHVSLFWYQQALGQGPEFLTYFQNEAQLDKSGLPSDRFFAERPEGSVSTLKIQRTQQEDSAVYLCASSLAPETGGGEEQYFGPGTRLTVT.

The CDR3 here is CAWSASTGSNTEAFF. CDR3 sequence (DNA): TGTGCCTGGAGTGCCTCGACAGGGTCAAACACTGAAGCTTTCTTT. This rearrangement joins TRBV30 to TRBJ1-1, with 7 bases that match TRBD1. In germline, CDR1 is GTSNPN, CDR2 SVGIG (reference sequence). J lost 2 bases, V lost 1 base, and 7 bases had no gene match. The CDR3 is 15 amino acids.